These 14 T cell receptor beta chains originate from one sample sequenced in a study of Graves' ophthalmopathy and Graves' hyperthyroidism. For repertoire sequencing, the TCR beta CDR3 regions were amplified from RNA transcripts. Following a first-round RT-PCR that used HTBI primers, a second-round multiplex PCR was carried out. Using its own MiXCR run on the multiplex PCR reads, TCRdb lists one record per CDR3 protein. The sample records a few hundred thousand distinct CDR3 sequences, approximately 17% being singletons. The sequenced sample was peripheral blood. The receptors derive from an adult woman with stable Graves' hyperthyroidism.

This clonotype appeared many times. The J gene is TRBJ2-5, the V gene TRBV20-1; no clear D. The CDR3 length is 12 residues. V was trimmed by 3 bases and J by 4 bases, leaving 9 bases between them. Germline V gene data show CDR1 as DFQATT and CDR2 as SNEGSKA (reference sequence). CDR3 nucleotide sequence: TGCAGTGCTAGGCCCCTACTAGAGACCCAGTACTTC. It encodes CSARPLLETQYF.

This clonotype was picked up many times. This chain links TRBV28 with TRBJ1-1; no reliable D call. The CDR3 totals 16 residues. Trimming took off 6 bases at V and 3 bases at J, with 20 bases between the two ends. Germline V CDR1 and CDR2: MDHEN, SYDVKM. The CDR3 loop reads CASRSTPSDGYTEAFF. The CDR3 coding sequence is TGTGCCAGCAGATCTACGCCGTCGGACGGATACACTGAAGCTTTCTTT.

This clonotype was seen many times. The genes are TRBV12-3 or TRBV12-4 and TRBJ1-1; TRBD1 agrees at 8 bases. The CDR3 totals 14 residues. V shed 2 bases, J shed 5 bases, and the junction held 4 bases outside the gene matches. The CDR3 DNA follows: TGTGCCAGCAGTTTACAGGGGGCGCGAACTGAAGCTTTCTTT. Translated, it gives CASSLQGARTEAFF.

The chain uses TRBV12-3 or TRBV12-4 and TRBJ2-1; TRBD2 matches 9 bases. The trim removed 6 bases at V and 2 bases at J, leaving 20 bases unmatched. This CDR3 contains 20 residues. CDR3 DNA sequence: TGTGCCAGCAGCCAAGCAGCAGAGCGGGAGGACCAAGTGCCCTACAATGAGCAGTTCTTC. This codes for CASSQAAEREDQVPYNEQFF.

This chain uses TRBV28 with TRBJ2-5; 9 positions agree with TRBD1. The germline V gene encodes CDR1 MDHEN and CDR2 SYDVKM. V gave up 6 bases and J gave up 3 bases; unmatched junction bases: 5. CDR3 size: 14 residues. Here the CDR3 reads CASRDDRGEETQYF. The CDR3 DNA reads TGTGCCAGCAGGGACGACAGGGGGGAAGAGACCCAGTACTTC.

This clonotype was seen many times. The CDR3 DNA reads TGTGCCAGCAGTTCGACCGGGAGGGAGACCCAGTACTTC. Translation: CASSSTGRETQYF. The J gene is TRBJ2-5, the V gene TRBV12-3 or TRBV12-4; 7 nucleotides line up with TRBD2. The CDR3 covers 13 residues. J gave up 5 bases and V 4 bases, and 4 bases lay outside the gene matches.

This clonotype has ten or more counts. The J gene is TRBJ2-7, the V gene TRBV6-5; 12 bases line up with TRBD2. The CDR3 spans 15 residues. V lost 4 bases to trimming and J lost 4 bases; unmatched junction nucleotides: 5. Germline values: CDR1 MNHEY, CDR2 SVGAGI. CDR3 region: CASSWLAGGPYEQYF. In nucleotides, the CDR3 is TGTGCCAGCAGTTGGCTAGCGGGAGGGCCTTACGAGCAGTACTTC.

This clonotype came up a few times. V gene TRBV4-3 combines with J gene TRBJ2-6; unclear D gene. V dropped 3 bases and J dropped 0 bases, with 9 bases sitting between them. Germline V gene data show CDR1 as LGHNA and CDR2 as YSLEER. This CDR3 region has 16 residues. The CDR3 loop reads CASSHQVSSGANVLTF. CDR3 sequence (DNA): TGCGCCAGCAGCCATCAGGTCAGCTCTGGGGCCAACGTCCTGACTTTC.

V is TRBV6-1 and J is TRBJ1-2; TRBD1 might be the D (6 bases). Germline V CDR1 and CDR2: MNHNS, SASEGT. This CDR3 is built from 15 residues. V shed 6 bases and J shed 5 bases, with 19 bases lying between them. Here the CDR3 DNA reads TGTGCCAGCAGCTCGAATAAAGGGGGATTGTATGGCTACACCTTC. This codes for CASSSNKGGLYGYTF.

The sample holds many counts of this clonotype. J is TRBJ1-1 and V is TRBV24-1; D possibly corresponds to TRBD1 (5 bases). CDR3 length: 13 residues. In germline, CDR1 is KGHDR, CDR2 SFDVKD. The V and J ends lost 2 bases and 11 bases respectively, with 14 bases between them. In DNA, the CDR3 is TGTGCCACCAGTGATTCCGGGTTGTCAGGGGCTTTCTTT. Translation gives CATSDSGLSGAFF.

This clonotype was found many times. The V and J genes are TRBV24-1 and TRBJ2-2; 7 nucleotides align to TRBD2. V lost 9 bases and J lost 12; bases outside the gene matches: 27. CDR1 is KGHDR, CDR2 SFDVKD, per germline. This CDR3 region has 18 residues. This CDR3 is CATPGYVLAGQPEMKLFF. The CDR3 coding sequence is TGTGCCACCCCAGGGTACGTATTAGCGGGCCAGCCGGAAATGAAGCTGTTTTTT.

In its sample, this clonotype was seen a few times. CDR3 bases: TGTGCCAGCAGCCCCTTCCGAGCGGGAGGGCCCTACGAGCAGTACTTC. Translation gives CASSPFRAGGPYEQYF. This chain links TRBV3-1 with TRBJ2-7; TRBD2 matches at 10 bases. Per germline, CDR1 LGHDT and CDR2 YNNKEL (reference sequence). The ends lost 4 bases at V and 2 bases at J; junction bases unmatched: 8. The length of the CDR3 is 16 residues.

This clonotype was recorded many times. The chain's CDR3 is CATSDLPGGPNTGELFF. The CDR3 DNA reads TGTGCCACCAGTGATTTGCCTGGAGGTCCGAACACCGGGGAGCTGTTTTTT. The chain is built from TRBV24-1 and TRBJ2-2, with D possibly matching TRBD2 (5 bases). CDR1 and CDR2 from the germline V gene are KGHDR and SFDVKD. V dropped 0 bases and J dropped 0 bases, with 10 bases sitting between them. The CDR3 totals 17 residues.

The V and J genes are TRBV9 and TRBJ2-2, with D perhaps matching TRBD1 (6 bases). The CDR3 covers 14 residues. Looked up from germline, CDR1 is SGDLS and CDR2 is YYNGEE. Trimming left V 3 bases short and J 9 bases short, with 15 bases between. The CDR3 loop is CASSGRDTSRELFF. The CDR3 nucleotides read TGTGCCAGCAGCGGCCGGGACACCTCCAGGGAGCTGTTTTTT.